Presented here are 16 T cell receptor beta chains from one specimen sequenced in a study of CD8 T cells in ankylosing spondylitis (dated by TCRdb to about 2017). Libraries were built with 5' RACE. The run used an Illumina HiSeq 2500. TCRdb passed the public sequencing reads through fastp at Q25 and MiXCR, retaining productive beta sequences. Each CDR3 protein gets just one entry, which takes the most common genes and DNA from the rows behind it. A total of some 450,000 distinct CDR3 sequences appear in this sample, roughly 18% of them only once. The ten largest clones represent approximately 0.93% of the sample. These receptors lack a known antigen. General conclusions and limits of the study: Blood from ankylosing spondylitis patients appeared to be characterized by a TCR beta motif made up of under 10 highly homologous amino acid variants.

Specimen: blood, either unsorted or a sorted T cell fraction (not recorded which). All receptors derive from a male donor with ankylosing spondylitis.

This chain links TRBV4-2 with TRBJ2-6; no reliable D call. Germline CDR1 is LGHNA and CDR2 is YNFKEQ. The CDR3 is made up of 14 amino acids. V was cut by 3 bases and J by 0 bases, with 3 bases left in between. This CDR3 reads CASSQTSGANVLTF. CDR3 in DNA: TGTGCCAGCAGCCAGACCTCTGGGGCCAACGTCCTGACTTTC.

This sequence joins TRBV28 and TRBJ1-2, with D unresolved. CDR1 and CDR2 (germline): MDHEN, SYDVKM. Trimming removed 3 bases at V and 8 bases at J, with 19 bases between. The CDR3 sequence is 15 residues long. CDR3 loop: CASSLKGVGRGGYTF. The CDR3 DNA follows: TGTGCCAGCAGTTTGAAGGGTGTTGGACGTGGAGGCTACACCTTC.

This clonotype has more than one count but fewer than ten. This chain connects TRBV5-5 to TRBJ2-1; 10 bases line up with TRBD2. V lost 4 bases to trimming and J lost 4 bases; unmatched junction nucleotides: 5. The CDR3 is 15 amino acids. Germline V CDR1 and CDR2: SGHKS, YYEKEE (reference sequence). CDR3 sequence reads: CASSAGLAVYNEQFF. CDR3 in DNA: TGTGCCAGCAGCGCTGGACTAGCGGTGTACAATGAGCAGTTCTTC. The full variable domain, in which reference TRBV5-5 and TRBJ2-1 provide the parts outside the CDR3, is DAGVTQSPTHLIKTRGQQVTLRCSPISGHKSVSWYQQVLGQGPQFIFQYYEKEERGRGNFPDRFSARQFPNYSSELNVNALLLGDSALYLCASSAGLAVYNEQFFGPGTRLTVL.

The rearrangement joins TRBV20-1 to TRBJ2-7; TRBD2 matches at 8 bases. Germline V gives CDR1 DFQATT, CDR2 SNEGSKA (reference sequence). CDR3 length: 15 residues. J lost 2 bases, V lost 6 bases, and 12 bases had no gene match. CDR3 sequence (DNA): TGCAGTGCCCGGAGAGGTGCTAGCGGGCCCTACGAGCAGTACTTC. The encoded protein is CSARRGASGPYEQYF.

The J gene is TRBJ1-1, the V gene TRBV15; no clear D. The CDR3 contains 13 residues. CDR1 and CDR2 from the germline V gene are LNHNV and YYDKDF (reference sequence). The V and J ends lost 3 bases and 6 bases respectively, with 11 bases between them. The DNA for the CDR3 is TGTGCCACCAGCAGGATAGCGGGAGCTGAAGCTTTCTTT. Its translation is CATSRIAGAEAFF. The variable domain in full, completed from reference TRBV15 and TRBJ1-1, reads DAMVIQNPRYQVTQFGKPVTLSCSQTLNHNVMYWYQQKSSQAPKLLFHYYDKDFNNEADTPDNFQSRRPNTSFCFLDIRSPGLGDTAMYLCATSRIAGAEAFFGQGTRLTVV.

This clonotype was counted only a few times. The chain recombines TRBV5-1 with TRBJ2-1; perhaps TRBD2 as D (5 bases). There are 15 residues in the CDR3. Germline CDR1 reads SGHRS; CDR2 reads YFSETQ. Trimming shortened V by 2 bases and J by 5 bases, and 14 bases separated the two germline ends. The CDR3 sequence: CASSFLAAGNNEQFF. In nucleotides, the CDR3 is TGCGCCAGCAGCTTTCTAGCCGCCGGGAACAATGAGCAGTTCTTC. The variable domain in full, with the rest retrieved from reference TRBV5-1 and TRBJ2-1, is KAGVTQTPRYLIKTRGQQVTLSCSPISGHRSVSWYQQTPGQGLQFLFEYFSETQRNKGNFPGRFSGRQFSNSRSEMNVSTLELGDSALYLCASSFLAAGNNEQFFGPGTRLTVL.

In its sample, this clonotype was seen a few times. The V and J genes are TRBV6-5 and TRBJ1-2; D is unclear. The germline V gene has CDR1 MNHEY and CDR2 SVGAGI. Trimming took off 0 bases at V and 4 bases at J, with 15 bases between the two ends. The CDR3 sequence is 16 residues long. The CDR3 spells CASSYSDAMGGYGYTF. In DNA, the CDR3 is TGTGCCAGCAGTTACTCGGACGCGATGGGAGGCTATGGCTACACCTTC.

This clonotype has just a few counts. The rearrangement uses TRBV10-3 and TRBJ2-5; 7 positions match TRBD2. CDR3 size: 14 residues. The V gene end was trimmed by 10 bases and the J gene end by 7 bases; junction bases not matched to a gene: 15. From germline, CDR1 is ENHRY and CDR2 SYGVKD. CDR3 coding DNA: TGTGCCACACGCCCTCAAGGGGAGGGAGGGACCCAGTACTTC. Protein sequence: CATRPQGEGGTQYF.

The rearrangement uses TRBV15 and TRBJ1-2, with D possibly being TRBD1 (5 bases). Per germline, CDR1 LNHNV and CDR2 YYDKDF (reference sequence). Trimming cost V 0 bases and J 4 bases, with 12 bases left between them. The CDR3 has 15 amino acids. The CDR3 DNA follows: TGTGCCACCAGCAGAGATCCGACAGACTTCTATGGCTACACCTTC. Its translation is CATSRDPTDFYGYTF.

This clonotype appeared a few times. The chain combines TRBV20-1 with TRBJ2-7; D tentatively fits TRBD1 or TRBD2 (5 bases each). Trimming cost V 6 bases and J 4 bases, with 16 bases left between them. Germline CDR1 is DFQATT and CDR2 is SNEGSKA (reference sequence). CDR3 length: 13 residues. Here the CDR3 DNA reads TGCAGTGCGTCCGGGACCGATTGGTACGAGCAGTACTTC. This codes for CSASGTDWYEQYF.

This clonotype was seen a few times. The CDR3 sequence: CAISLRGRYDEQFF. The CDR3 coding sequence is TGTGCCATCAGTCTCCGGGGGCGTTACGATGAGCAGTTCTTC. V and J are TRBV10-3 and TRBJ2-1; possibly TRBD1 or TRBD2 for D (6 bases each). Germline V gene data show CDR1 as ENHRY and CDR2 as SYGVKD. The CDR3 consists of 14 residues. Trimming removed 5 bases from V and 8 bases from J, with 16 bases in between.

This chain uses TRBV12-3 or TRBV12-4 with TRBJ2-3; unclear D gene. The CDR3 length is 15 residues. Trimming removed 2 bases at V and 4 bases at J, with 13 bases between. As DNA, the CDR3 is TGTGCCAGCAGTTTATCCCCCAACGGCCCAGATACGCAGTATTTT. Residues: CASSLSPNGPDTQYF.

The chain links TRBV6-2 or TRBV6-3 to TRBJ2-5; no definite D call. Trimming cost V 6 bases and J 7 bases, with 9 bases left between them. This CDR3 is 11 amino acids long. Germline lookup yields CDR1 MNHEY and CDR2 SVGEGT. CDR3 protein: CASSLPGTQYF. The CDR3 DNA follows: TGTGCCAGCAGCTTACCCGGGACCCAGTACTTC.

In this sample, this clonotype turned up a few times. DNA of the CDR3: TGTGCCAGCTGGACCCTGTACGGCTACACCTTC. Translating gives CASWTLYGYTF. V and J are TRBV28 and TRBJ1-2; D is unresolved. Germline values: CDR1 MDHEN, CDR2 SYDVKM. The CDR3 has 11 amino acids. The V gene lost 8 bases and the J gene lost 8 bases, with 12 bases spanning the gap.

This chain connects TRBV7-2 to TRBJ2-7; 11 bases match TRBD1. The V gene's germline CDR1 is SGHTA and CDR2 FQGNSA. V trimming: 5 bases; J trimming: 6 bases; junction bases outside the gene matches: 9. There are 15 residues in the CDR3. The CDR3 protein is CASSPGGQGAGEQYF. The CDR3 DNA follows: TGTGCCAGCAGCCCCGGAGGACAGGGGGCAGGCGAGCAGTACTTC.

The gene calls are TRBV10-3 and TRBJ1-3, with D tentatively TRBD1 (5 bases). Germline-derived CDR1 and CDR2 are ENHRY and SYGVKD. Between the trimmed V and J ends, which lost 2 bases and 2 bases, there was a span of 10 bases. This CDR3 comprises 15 residues. This chain's CDR3 is CAISEGTTAGNTIYF. CDR3 bases: TGTGCCATCAGTGAGGGGACGACGGCTGGAAACACCATATATTTT.